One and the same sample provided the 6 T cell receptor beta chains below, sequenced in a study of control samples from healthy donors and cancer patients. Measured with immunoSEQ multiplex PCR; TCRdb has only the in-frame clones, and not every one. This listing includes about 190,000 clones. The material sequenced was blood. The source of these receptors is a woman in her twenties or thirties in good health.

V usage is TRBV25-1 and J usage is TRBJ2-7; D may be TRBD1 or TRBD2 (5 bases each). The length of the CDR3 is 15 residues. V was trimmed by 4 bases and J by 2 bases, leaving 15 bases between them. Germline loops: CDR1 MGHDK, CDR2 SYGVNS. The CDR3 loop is CASSATGTSTYEQYF. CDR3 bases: TGTGCCAGCAGTGCCACCGGGACGTCAACCTACGAGCAGTACTTC.

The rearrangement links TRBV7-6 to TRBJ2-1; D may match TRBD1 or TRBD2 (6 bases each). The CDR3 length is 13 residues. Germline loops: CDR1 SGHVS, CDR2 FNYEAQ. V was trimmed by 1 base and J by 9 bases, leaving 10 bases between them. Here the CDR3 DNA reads TGTGCCAGCAGCTTAGGGGGGGCGAGTGAGCAGTTCTTC. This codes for CASSLGGASEQFF.

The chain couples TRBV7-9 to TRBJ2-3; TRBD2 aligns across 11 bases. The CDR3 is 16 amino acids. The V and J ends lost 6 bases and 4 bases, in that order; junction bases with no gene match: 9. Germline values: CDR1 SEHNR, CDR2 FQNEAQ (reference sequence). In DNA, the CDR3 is TGTGCCAGCAGACCACTAGCGGGGGAGACGGCAGATACGCAGTATTTT. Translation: CASRPLAGETADTQYF.

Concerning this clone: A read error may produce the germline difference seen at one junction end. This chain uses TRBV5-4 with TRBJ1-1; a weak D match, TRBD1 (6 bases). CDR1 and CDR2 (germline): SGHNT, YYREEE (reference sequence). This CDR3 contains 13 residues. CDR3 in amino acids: CASSYRGDTKAFF. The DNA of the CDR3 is TGTGCCAGCTCGTACCGCGGGGACACTAAAGCTTTCTTT.

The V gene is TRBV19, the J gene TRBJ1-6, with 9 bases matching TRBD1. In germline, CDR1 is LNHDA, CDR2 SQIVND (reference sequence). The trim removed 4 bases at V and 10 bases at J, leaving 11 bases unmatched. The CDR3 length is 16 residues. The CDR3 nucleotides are TGTGCCAGTAGTAATCCGGGACAGGGTTATGGATCACCCCTCCACTTT. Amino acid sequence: CASSNPGQGYGSPLHF.

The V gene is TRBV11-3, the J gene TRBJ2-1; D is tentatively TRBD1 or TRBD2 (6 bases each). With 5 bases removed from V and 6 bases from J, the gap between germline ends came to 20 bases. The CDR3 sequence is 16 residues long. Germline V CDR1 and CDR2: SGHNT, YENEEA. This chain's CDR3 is CASSPGGRGRFNEQFF. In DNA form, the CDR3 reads TGTGCCAGCAGCCCTGGGGGTCGGGGGCGGTTCAATGAGCAGTTCTTC.